The T cell receptor beta chain under discussion was sequenced for a study of T cell repertoires in cytomegalovirus infection. Study overall: Carrying CMV and the relevant HLA type showed in public TCR beta signatures. Study-level findings and limits: People with CMV and the relevant HLA were identified by cumulative public TCR beta family frequency. HLA-C-restricted CMV-specific TCR beta clonotypes prevailed in the ex vivo response.

Via MiXCR, TCRdb re-called the reads, giving one row per CDR3 protein. The sample consists of nearly 650,000 distinct CDR3 sequences, approximately 24% of them appearing once. CDR3 size: 16 residues. About this clonotype: Its matching antigen is unknown. This may come from a read error, since a much larger clone is one base off.

The sequenced sample consisted of CD8+ T cells from PBMCs. This TCR was sampled from a human donor in good health (CMV status not recorded). Some clones in this sample may be carry-over from other donors' samples. V gene TRBV12-3 or TRBV12-4 combines with J gene TRBJ2-3; D gene uncertain. The CDR3 nucleotides read TGTGCCAACAGTCTAGTTCCGTGGATTTCCACAGATACGCAGTATTTT. This gives the protein CANSLVPWISTDTQYF.